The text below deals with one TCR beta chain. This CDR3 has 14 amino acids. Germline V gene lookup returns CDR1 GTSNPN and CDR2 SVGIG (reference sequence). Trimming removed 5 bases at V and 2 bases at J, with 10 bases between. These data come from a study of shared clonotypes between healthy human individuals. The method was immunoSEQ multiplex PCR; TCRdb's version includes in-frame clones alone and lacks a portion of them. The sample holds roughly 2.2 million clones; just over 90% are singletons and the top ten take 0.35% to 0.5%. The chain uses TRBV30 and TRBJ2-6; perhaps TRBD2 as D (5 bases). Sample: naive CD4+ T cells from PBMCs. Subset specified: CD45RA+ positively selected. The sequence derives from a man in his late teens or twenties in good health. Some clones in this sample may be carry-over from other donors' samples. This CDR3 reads CAWGGGTGANVLTF. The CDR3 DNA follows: TGTGCCTGGGGAGGAGGTACTGGGGCCAACGTCCTGACTTTC.